The clone carrying this T cell receptor beta chain was seen a handful of times. This record comes from a study of patients and donors after allogeneic stem cell transplantation. One entry per CDR3 protein, called by TCRdb with MiXCR from the RT-PCR reads. The sample gives about 410,000 distinct CDR3 sequences, roughly 17% of which show up once; 7% to 7.5% is in the top ten. CDR1 and CDR2 from the germline V gene are SGHVS and FNYEAQ. The CDR3 has 15 amino acids. V shed 5 bases and J shed 4 bases, with 15 bases lying between them. The receptor was isolated from a human donor who was either an allogeneic HSCT recipient or a stem cell or donor lymphocyte infusion donor (not recorded which). It is not recorded whose cells these are; they may come from a transplant donor. The sample taken for sequencing was blood, either unsorted or a sorted T cell fraction (not recorded which). The V gene is TRBV7-6, the J gene TRBJ2-1; D is uncertain. CDR3: CASSHSLGTYNEQFF. The CDR3 DNA sequence: TGTGCCAGCAGCCACTCCCTAGGTACTTACAATGAGCAGTTCTTC.